This T cell receptor beta chain was identified during a study of cytomegalovirus exposure and HLA in healthy donors. Comments on this clone: What it binds is unknown.

Whole-study results and caveats: The study flagged about 150 TCR beta chains as cytomegalovirus-associated. Later analysis demonstrated an association between a missense DCLRE1C variant and TCR beta V- and J-gene trimming.

PCR was performed using 60 Vbeta and 13 Jbeta primers. Data came from immunoSEQ multiplex PCR; TCRdb stores just in-frame clones and leaves some out. The sample includes approximately 120,000 clones, about four fifths of them seen just once. Sequenced sample: PBMCs. This TCR came from a woman in her twenties or thirties in good health and CMV-seronegative.

In nucleotides, the CDR3 is TGTGCCAGCTCACGGACCGGAGGCTACGAGCAGTACTTC. Residues: CASSRTGGYEQYF. The chain is built from TRBV18 and TRBJ2-7; D is possibly TRBD2 (5 bases). With 4 bases removed from V and 3 bases from J, the gap between germline ends came to 10 bases. In germline, CDR1 is KGHSH, CDR2 LQKENI. The CDR3 totals 13 residues.